Shown below are 32 T cell receptor beta chains from a single sample sequenced in a study of blood T cell repertoires in COVID-19. Sequenced by immunoSEQ multiplex PCR; TCRdb stores in-frame clones only, minus some. Found here are 200,000 or so clones, about nine tenths of them singletons; the top ten hold around 3.8%. The specimen was PBMCs or T cells enriched from blood (not recorded which). These receptor sequences come from a woman between 35 and 50 years old with acute COVID-19.

This chain uses TRBV7-8 with TRBJ1-4; D uncertain. The V gene's germline CDR1 is SGHVS and CDR2 FQNEAQ. The CDR3 runs to 13 residues. V was trimmed by 5 bases and J by 2 bases, leaving 6 bases between them. The CDR3 DNA reads TGTGCCAGCAGCGGGCACACTAATGAAAAACTGTTTTTT. Its protein product is CASSGHTNEKLFF.

The rearrangement joins TRBV5-8 to TRBJ1-3; D remains ambiguous. Germline lookup yields CDR1 SGHTS and CDR2 YDEGEE. Trimming pared 0 bases from V and 1 base from J, leaving 8 bases between. The CDR3 covers 15 residues. The CDR3 here is CASSLGQTSGNTIYF. The DNA of the CDR3 is TGTGCCAGCAGCTTGGGACAAACGTCTGGAAACACCATATATTTT.

In this sample, this clone turned up a few times. The rearrangement uses TRBV6-5 and TRBJ2-6; the D gene is possibly TRBD1 (6 bases). The CDR3 covers 12 residues. CDR1 MNHEY and CDR2 SVGAGI come from the germline V gene. Trimming stripped 11 bases from V and 9 bases from J, with 14 bases between. The CDR3 reads CAGEDRRNVLTF. The CDR3 coding sequence is TGTGCCGGCGAGGACAGACGCAACGTCCTGACTTTC.

V is TRBV21-1 and J is TRBJ1-2; the D segment call TRBD1 is taken from the table without a DNA check. TRBV21-1 is deemed a pseudogene. The CDR3 has 17 residues. CDR3 DNA: TGTGCCAGCAGCAAGTCTTCAGGACAAGGGAAGGGCTATGGCTACACCTTC. It specifies CASSKSSGQGKGYGYTF.

The chain couples TRBV4-1 to TRBJ1-3; 7 bases map to TRBD1. The V gene's germline CDR1 is MGHRA and CDR2 YSYEKL. J lost 3 bases, V lost 1 base, and 9 bases had no gene match. CDR3 length: 17 amino acids. This chain's CDR3 is CASSQAGEAGGGNTIYF. The CDR3 bases are TGCGCCAGCAGCCAAGCAGGGGAGGCAGGGGGTGGAAACACCATATATTTT.

V and J are TRBV7-3 and TRBJ2-2; D is perhaps TRBD2 (5 bases). Per the germline V gene, CDR1 is SGHTA and CDR2 is FQGTGA. The germline V and J ends were trimmed by 0 bases and 6 bases, with 8 bases remaining between them. The CDR3 has 14 amino acids. The CDR3: CASSLTRDPGELFF. The CDR3 nucleotides read TGTGCCAGCAGCTTAACACGGGATCCCGGGGAGCTGTTTTTT.

The genes are TRBV29-1 and TRBJ1-1, with 7 bases identical to TRBD1. Germline CDR1 reads SQVTM; CDR2 reads ANQGSEA. V lost 0 bases to trimming and J lost 5 bases; unmatched junction nucleotides: 6. The CDR3 runs 14 residues. The CDR3 DNA reads TGCAGCGTTGAAGAAGGGGGCTGGGGAACTGAAGCTTTCTTT. Protein product: CSVEEGGWGTEAFF.

Only one count was recorded for this clone. The chain combines TRBV11-2 with TRBJ1-1, with D perhaps TRBD1 (6 bases). The CDR3 runs to 14 residues. Trimming shortened V by 2 bases and J by 1 base, and 8 bases separated the two germline ends. CDR1 and CDR2 (germline): SGHAT, FQNNGV. The CDR3 DNA follows: TGTGCCAGCAGCTTAACCAGGGGGAACACTGAAGCTTTCTTT. The encoded protein is CASSLTRGNTEAFF.

This chain connects TRBV14 to TRBJ2-2, with 9 positions matching TRBD2. The junction had 14 bases not matched to a gene; V was cut back by 7 bases and J by 11 bases. The germline gives CDR1 SGHDN, CDR2 FVKESK. The CDR3 has 15 residues. DNA for the CDR3: TGTGCCAGCAATCGAGAGACTAGCGGTGGCACCGAGCTGTTTTTT. Its protein product is CASNRETSGGTELFF.

The chain couples TRBV24-1 to TRBJ2-3; 11 bases are shared with TRBD2. Germline V CDR1 and CDR2: KGHDR, SFDVKD. The CDR3 is made up of 18 amino acids. Trimming removed 3 bases from V and 6 bases from J; junction bases left unmatched: 13. The CDR3 DNA reads as TGTGCCACCAGTGATACCCACTTACTAGCGGGGGTAGAGGATACGCAGTATTTT. It specifies CATSDTHLLAGVEDTQYF.

The chain uses TRBV7-9 and TRBJ1-4, with D maybe TRBD1 (6 bases). The V end was cut by 5 bases, the J end by 8 bases, with 18 bases between. The CDR3 sequence is 15 residues long. The germline V gene has CDR1 SEHNR and CDR2 FQNEAQ (reference sequence). The CDR3 reads CASSAAGTGGEKLFF. The DNA for the CDR3 is TGTGCCAGCAGCGCAGCGGGGACGGGGGGCGAAAAACTGTTTTTT.

The chain recombines TRBV2 with TRBJ2-5; 7 bases map to TRBD2. With V trimmed by 6 bases and J by 5 bases, 21 bases remained unmatched. The CDR3 consists of 18 residues. From germline, CDR1 is SNHLY and CDR2 FYNNEI. The CDR3 loop reads CASRGPSLAPRGSETQYF. DNA of the CDR3: TGTGCCAGCAGGGGACCTTCACTAGCGCCCCGCGGGTCGGAGACCCAGTACTTC.

This chain connects TRBV6-2 or TRBV6-3 to TRBJ2-7; TRBD1 is a possible D gene (7 bases). The CDR3 totals 14 residues. With 2 bases removed from V and 3 bases from J, the gap between germline ends came to 11 bases. Germline CDR1 and CDR2: MNHEY and SVGEGT. This CDR3 is CASSYGGTVYEQYF. The DNA of the CDR3 is TGTGCCAGCAGTTACGGCGGGACAGTCTACGAGCAGTACTTC.

CDR3 region: CASSEDKLAGGLGDTQYF. CDR3 nucleotide sequence: TGTGCCAGCAGTGAAGACAAACTAGCGGGGGGGTTAGGAGATACGCAGTATTTT. This chain joins TRBV6-1 and TRBJ2-3; 13 bases fit TRBD2. The germline gives CDR1 MNHNS, CDR2 SASEGT. CDR3 length equals 18 residues. V dropped 1 base and J dropped 5; count of bases not matched to a gene: 9.

The V gene is TRBV19, the J gene TRBJ1-2, with D possibly TRBD1 on 6 matching bases. The CDR3 runs to 12 residues. Trimming took off 10 bases at V and 9 bases at J, with 18 bases between the two ends. From germline, CDR1 is LNHDA and CDR2 SQIVND (reference sequence). The CDR3 protein is CATSADSESYTF. The CDR3 DNA follows: TGTGCCACCTCGGCGGACAGCGAAAGCTACACCTTC.

V usage is TRBV12-5 and J usage is TRBJ1-3; 8 nucleotides match TRBD1. The CDR3 length is 15 residues. Germline lookup yields CDR1 LGHNT and CDR2 FRNRAP. V was clipped by 4 bases and J by 4 bases; unmatched bases: 6. CDR3 nucleotides: TGTGCTAGTGGTTGGCAGACAGGGGTAGGAAACACCATATATTTT. It encodes CASGWQTGVGNTIYF.

The chain employs TRBV5-1 and TRBJ2-2; no clear D gene. The V gene's germline CDR1 is SGHRS and CDR2 YFSETQ. Trimming took off 0 bases at V and 5 bases at J, with 5 bases between the two ends. The CDR3 extends over 13 amino acids. Here the CDR3 reads CASSLGITGELFF. For the CDR3, the DNA is TGCGCCAGCAGCTTGGGTATTACCGGGGAGCTGTTTTTT.

The gene calls are TRBV6-5 and TRBJ2-7, with TRBD2 matching over 11 bases. There are 15 residues in the CDR3. The ends lost 6 bases at V and 4 bases at J; junction bases unmatched: 8. In germline, CDR1 is MNHEY, CDR2 SVGAGI. CDR3 bases: TGTGCCAGCAGGTCCGGGACTAGCGGTATATACGAGCAGTACGTC. This sequence encodes CASRSGTSGIYEQYV.

This chain links TRBV28 with TRBJ1-4; D gene ambiguous. The germline CDR1 and CDR2 sequences are MDHEN and SYDVKM. This CDR3 is 16 amino acids long. V dropped 2 bases and J dropped 0 bases, with 10 bases sitting between them. CDR3 in DNA: TGTGCCAGCAGTTTAACAGAACGGCCAACTAATGAAAAACTGTTTTTT. Its protein is CASSLTERPTNEKLFF.

Concerning this clone itself: This same CDR3 is encoded by further DNA sequences in the sample. This chain connects TRBV19 to TRBJ2-7, with 8 bases fitting TRBD1. CDR3 size: 14 residues. Germline V gene data show CDR1 as LNHDA and CDR2 as SQIVND (reference sequence). V gave up 4 bases and J gave up 1 base; unmatched junction bases: 3. The chain's CDR3 is CASSRGQDSYEQYF. The CDR3, as DNA: TGTGCCAGTAGTAGGGGACAGGATTCCTACGAGCAGTACTTC.

This clone was counted only a few times. The V gene is TRBV7-3, the J gene TRBJ1-1; D gene unclear. Trimming stripped 5 bases from V and 6 bases from J, with 7 bases between. From germline, CDR1 is SGHTA and CDR2 FQGTGA. The length of the CDR3 is 11 residues. CDR3 coding DNA: TGTGCCAGCAGCACTACGGCTGAAGCTTTCTTT. It is translated as CASSTTAEAFF.

This clone was detected a few times. The rearrangement links TRBV5-1 to TRBJ1-1; D uncertain. Germline loops: CDR1 SGHRS, CDR2 YFSETQ. Trimming took off 0 bases at V and 1 base at J, with 10 bases between the two ends. The CDR3 runs to 15 residues. CDR3 sequence (DNA): TGCGCCAGCAGCTTGGCCACTGCAGGGAACACTGAAGCTTTCTTT. Residues: CASSLATAGNTEAFF.

V is TRBV12-3 or TRBV12-4 and J is TRBJ1-3; no reliable D call. Trimming took off 3 bases at V and 2 bases at J, with 5 bases between the two ends. This CDR3 spans 13 amino acids. The CDR3 nucleotides read TGTGCCAGCAGTTTCACAGCTGGAAACACCATATATTTT. This codes for CASSFTAGNTIYF.

V usage is TRBV13 and J usage is TRBJ1-2, with D perhaps TRBD1 (5 bases). Trimming cost V 6 bases and J 8 bases, with 16 bases left between them. The CDR3 is 13 amino acids. Germline V gives CDR1 PRHDT, CDR2 FYEKMQ (reference sequence). CDR3 loop: CASRHTGGQGYTF. The CDR3 nucleotides read TGTGCCAGCAGGCATACGGGGGGTCAAGGCTACACCTTC.

This chain links TRBV19 with TRBJ1-1; D might be TRBD1 (6 bases). Germline V gives CDR1 LNHDA, CDR2 SQIVND (reference sequence). This CDR3 is 17 amino acids long. Trimming pared 7 bases from V and 0 bases from J, leaving 21 bases between. The CDR3 here is CASTIPPGQPLNTEAFF. The CDR3 DNA sequence: TGTGCCAGTACCATCCCACCGGGACAACCACTGAACACTGAAGCTTTCTTT.

The chain employs TRBV20-1 and TRBJ1-1, with unresolved D. CDR1 DFQATT and CDR2 SNEGSKA come from the germline V gene (reference sequence). V lost 3 bases to trimming and J lost 1 base, with 12 bases between them. The CDR3 extends over 14 amino acids. The CDR3 sequence is CSASSGRWNTEAFF. CDR3 nucleotide sequence: TGCAGTGCTAGTAGCGGCAGATGGAACACTGAAGCTTTCTTT.

This chain uses TRBV6-5 with TRBJ1-1; 10 nucleotides agree with TRBD1. CDR3 length: 13 amino acids. V lost 7 bases to trimming and J lost 5 bases; unmatched junction nucleotides: 4. Germline CDR1 MNHEY, CDR2 SVGAGI. The CDR3 DNA reads TGTGCCAGCAAAGACAGGGGGCATACTGAAGCTTTCTTT. Translating gives CASKDRGHTEAFF.

The chain couples TRBV4-1 to TRBJ1-4; D remains ambiguous. CDR1 MGHRA and CDR2 YSYEKL come from the germline V gene. Trimming removed 1 base at V and 7 bases at J, with 7 bases between. There are 13 residues in the CDR3. Here the CDR3 DNA reads TGCGCCAGCAGCCAAGTGTTAGCTGAAAAACTGTTTTTT. Protein sequence: CASSQVLAEKLFF.

This clone was recorded only once. The chain employs TRBV13 and TRBJ1-1, with TRBD1 matching 7 bases. V shed 6 bases, J shed 5 bases, and the junction held 12 bases outside the gene matches. This CDR3 contains 15 residues. CDR1 PRHDT and CDR2 FYEKMQ come from the germline V gene (reference sequence). CDR3 in amino acids: CASSKDRELRTEAFF. The CDR3 nucleotides read TGTGCCAGCAGTAAAGACAGGGAATTAAGAACTGAAGCTTTCTTT.

V is TRBV6-5 and J is TRBJ1-5; weak D call: TRBD1 (6 bases). The germline gives CDR1 MNHEY, CDR2 SVGAGI. This CDR3 is 15 amino acids long. V lost 7 bases, J lost 3 bases, and 16 bases lay in between. The CDR3 DNA reads TGTGCCAGCACCAGGGGACCGAGTCCCAATCAGCCCCAGCATTTT. Translating gives CASTRGPSPNQPQHF.

This clone was seen many times. V is TRBV2 and J is TRBJ1-5; 7 bases map to TRBD1. The trim removed 8 bases at V and 1 base at J, leaving 5 bases unmatched. The CDR3 sequence is 14 residues long. Germline loops: CDR1 SNHLY, CDR2 FYNNEI. The CDR3 DNA sequence: TGTGCCAGCGAGGGGGCGGGGAGCAATCAGCCCCAGCATTTT. Amino acid sequence: CASEGAGSNQPQHF. The full variable domain, completed using reference TRBV2 and TRBJ1-5, is EPEVTQTPSHQVTQMGQEVILRCVPISNHLYFYWYRQILGQKVEFLVSFYNNEISEKSEIFDDQFSVERPDGSNFTLKIRSTKLEDSAMYFCASEGAGSNQPQHFGDGTRLSIL.

The rearrangement uses TRBV7-3 and TRBJ2-1; 9 nucleotides align to TRBD2. Germline trimming cut 5 bases from V and 3 bases from J; bases unmatched to any gene: 5. This CDR3 comprises 15 residues. Germline CDR1 reads SGHTA; CDR2 reads FQGTGA. CDR3 in amino acids: CASSILAGSYNEQFF. The CDR3 nucleotides are TGTGCCAGCAGCATCCTAGCGGGGAGCTACAATGAGCAGTTCTTC.